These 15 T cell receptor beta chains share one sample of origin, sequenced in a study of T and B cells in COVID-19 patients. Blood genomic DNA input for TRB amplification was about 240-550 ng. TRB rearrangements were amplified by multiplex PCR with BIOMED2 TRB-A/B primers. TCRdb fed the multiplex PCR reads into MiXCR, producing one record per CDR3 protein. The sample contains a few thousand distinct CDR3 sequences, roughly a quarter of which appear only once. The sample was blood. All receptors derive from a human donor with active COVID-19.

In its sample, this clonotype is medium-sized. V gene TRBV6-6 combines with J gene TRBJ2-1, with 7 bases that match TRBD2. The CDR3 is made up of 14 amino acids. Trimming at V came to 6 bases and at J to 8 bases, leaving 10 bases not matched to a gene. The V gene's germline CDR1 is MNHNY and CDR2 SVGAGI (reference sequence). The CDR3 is CASSSSGTLDEQFF. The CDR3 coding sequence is TGTGCCAGCAGCTCAAGCGGGACCTTGGATGAGCAGTTCTTC.

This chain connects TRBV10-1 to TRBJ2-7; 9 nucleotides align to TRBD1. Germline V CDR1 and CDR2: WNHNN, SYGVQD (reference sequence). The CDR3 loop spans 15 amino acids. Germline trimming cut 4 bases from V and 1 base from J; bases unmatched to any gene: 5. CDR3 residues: CASSGWDRDSYEQYF. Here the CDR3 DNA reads TGCGCCAGCAGTGGTTGGGACAGGGATTCCTACGAGCAGTACTTC.

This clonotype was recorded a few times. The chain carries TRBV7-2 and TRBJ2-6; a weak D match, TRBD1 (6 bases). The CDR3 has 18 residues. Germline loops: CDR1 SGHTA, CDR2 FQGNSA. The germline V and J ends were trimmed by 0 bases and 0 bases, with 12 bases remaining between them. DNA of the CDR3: TGTGCCAGCAGCTTAGCCCGACAGGCTCTCTCTGGGGCCAACGTCCTGACTTTC. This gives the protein CASSLARQALSGANVLTF.

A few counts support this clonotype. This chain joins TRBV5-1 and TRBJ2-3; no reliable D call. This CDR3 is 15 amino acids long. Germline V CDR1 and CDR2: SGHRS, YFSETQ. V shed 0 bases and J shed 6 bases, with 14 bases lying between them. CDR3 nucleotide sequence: TGCGCCAGCAGCTTGGATGGGCTAGGTGGTGATACGCAGTATTTT. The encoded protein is CASSLDGLGGDTQYF.

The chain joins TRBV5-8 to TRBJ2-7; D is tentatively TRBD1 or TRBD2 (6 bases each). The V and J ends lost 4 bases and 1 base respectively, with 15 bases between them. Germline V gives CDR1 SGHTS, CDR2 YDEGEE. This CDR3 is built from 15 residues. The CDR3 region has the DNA TGTGCCAGCAGCCCTAGGGGGGCAGGATCCTACGAGCAGTACTTC. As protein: CASSPRGAGSYEQYF.

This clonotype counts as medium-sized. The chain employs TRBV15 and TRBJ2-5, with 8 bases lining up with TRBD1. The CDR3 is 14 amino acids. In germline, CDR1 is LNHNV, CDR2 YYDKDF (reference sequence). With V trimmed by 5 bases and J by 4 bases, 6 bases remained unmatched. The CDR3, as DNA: TGTGCCACCAGCGGAATACAGGGGGGAGAGACCCAGTACTTC. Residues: CATSGIQGGETQYF.

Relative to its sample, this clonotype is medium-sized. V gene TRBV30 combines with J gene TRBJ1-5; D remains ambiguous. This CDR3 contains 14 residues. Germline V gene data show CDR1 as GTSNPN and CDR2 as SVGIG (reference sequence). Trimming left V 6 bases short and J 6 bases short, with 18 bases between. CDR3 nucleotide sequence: TGTGCCTGTTCCTTGGGGATGACGTTTCAGCCCCAGCATTTT. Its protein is CACSLGMTFQPQHF.

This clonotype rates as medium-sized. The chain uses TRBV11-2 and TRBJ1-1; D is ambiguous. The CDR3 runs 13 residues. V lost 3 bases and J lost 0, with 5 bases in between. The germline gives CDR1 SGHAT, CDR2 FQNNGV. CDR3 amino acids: CASSFEMNTEAFF. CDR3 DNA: TGTGCCAGCAGCTTTGAGATGAACACTGAAGCTTTCTTT. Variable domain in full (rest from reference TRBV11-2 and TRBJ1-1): EAGVAQSPRYKIIEKRQSVAFWCNPISGHATLYWYQQILGQGPKLLIQFQNNGVVDDSQLPKDRFSAERLKGVDSTLKIQPAKLEDSAVYLCASSFEMNTEAFFGQGTRLTVV.

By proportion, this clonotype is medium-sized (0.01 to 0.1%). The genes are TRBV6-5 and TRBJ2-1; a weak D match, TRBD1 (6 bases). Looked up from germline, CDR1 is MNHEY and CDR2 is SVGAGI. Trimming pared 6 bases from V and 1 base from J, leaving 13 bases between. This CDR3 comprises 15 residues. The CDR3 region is CASSPEGESYNEQFF. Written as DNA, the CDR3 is TGTGCCAGCAGCCCCGAGGGGGAGTCCTACAATGAGCAGTTCTTC.

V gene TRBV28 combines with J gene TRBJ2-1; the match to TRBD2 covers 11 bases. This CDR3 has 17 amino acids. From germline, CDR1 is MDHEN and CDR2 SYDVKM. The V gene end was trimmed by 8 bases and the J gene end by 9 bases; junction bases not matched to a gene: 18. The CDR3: CASRTSGPDKGGSEQFF. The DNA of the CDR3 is TGTGCCAGCCGGACTAGCGGGCCTGATAAGGGGGGTAGTGAGCAGTTCTTC.

The CDR3 nucleotides read TGCGCCAGCAGCTTGGTAGCCCTGCCCACTGAGCAGTTCTTC. This gives the protein CASSLVALPTEQFF. This rearrangement joins TRBV5-1 to TRBJ2-1; D gene ambiguous. Trimming took off 0 bases at V and 9 bases at J, with 13 bases between the two ends. This CDR3 has 14 residues. Germline V gene sequence: CDR1 SGHRS, CDR2 YFSETQ.

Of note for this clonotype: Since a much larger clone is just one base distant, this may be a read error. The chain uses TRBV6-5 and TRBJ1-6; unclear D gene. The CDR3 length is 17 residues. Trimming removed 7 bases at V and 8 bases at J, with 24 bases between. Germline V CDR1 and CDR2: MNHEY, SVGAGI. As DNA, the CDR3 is TGTGCCAGCACCACAAATGATATACGGGTCAGAGATTCACCCCTCCACTTT. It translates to CASTTNDIRVRDSPLHF.

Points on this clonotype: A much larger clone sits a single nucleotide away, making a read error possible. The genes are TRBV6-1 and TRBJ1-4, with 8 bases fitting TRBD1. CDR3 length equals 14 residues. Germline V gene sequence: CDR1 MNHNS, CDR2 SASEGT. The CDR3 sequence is CTSSASGGGEKLFF. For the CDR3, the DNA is TGTACCAGCAGCGCCTCAGGGGGCGGTGAAAAACTGTTTTTT.

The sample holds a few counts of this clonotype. The CDR3 loop is CASSFDRREAFF. The CDR3 bases are TGTGCCAGCAGCTTCGACAGACGTGAAGCTTTCTTT. The chain couples TRBV7-2 to TRBJ1-1; tentative D call: TRBD1 (5 bases). The CDR3 has 12 amino acids. Germline V lookup: CDR1 SGHTA, CDR2 FQGNSA. Trimming pared 3 bases from V and 7 bases from J, leaving 9 bases between.

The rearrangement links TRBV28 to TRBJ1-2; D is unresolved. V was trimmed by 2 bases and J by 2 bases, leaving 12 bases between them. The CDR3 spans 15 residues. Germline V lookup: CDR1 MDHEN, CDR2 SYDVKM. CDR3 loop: CASSLGERTNYGYTF. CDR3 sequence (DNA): TGTGCCAGCAGTTTAGGGGAGAGAACCAACTATGGCTACACCTTC.